Each of the 9 T cell receptor beta chains below was sequenced from the same sample in a study of blood T cell repertoires in COVID-19. Assay used: immunoSEQ multiplex PCR; TCRdb lists only in-frame clones, some missing. The table includes over 100,000 clones, roughly 75% detected once. The sample consisted of peripheral blood. These receptors were taken from a man aged 60-69 years with active or convalescent COVID-19.

The V gene is TRBV27, the J gene TRBJ2-3; the D gene is possibly TRBD1 (5 bases). The CDR3 covers 13 residues. Germline lookup yields CDR1 MNHEY and CDR2 SMNVEV (reference sequence). Trimming removed 2 bases at V and 6 bases at J, with 9 bases between. The CDR3 DNA reads as TGTGCCAGCAGTTTAGGGGCCCCCGATACGCAGTATTTT. The encoded protein is CASSLGAPDTQYF.

This chain connects TRBV28 to TRBJ2-7; maybe TRBD1 (6 bases). The germline V and J ends were trimmed by 0 bases and 5 bases, with 8 bases remaining between them. The V gene's germline CDR1 is MDHEN and CDR2 SYDVKM. The CDR3 totals 13 residues. The chain's CDR3 is CASSLWGANEQYF. The CDR3 nucleotides read TGTGCCAGCAGTTTATGGGGGGCCAACGAGCAGTACTTC. The entire variable domain, with the rest obtained from reference TRBV28 and TRBJ2-7, is as follows: DVKVTQSSRYLVKRTGEKVFLECVQDMDHENMFWYRQDPGLGLRLIYFSYDVKMKEKGDIPEGYSVSREKKERFSLILESASTNQTSMYLCASSLWGANEQYFGPGTRLTVT.

This chain connects TRBV2 to TRBJ2-1; 10 bases are shared with TRBD2. V shed 4 bases and J 6 bases; nucleotides not matched to a gene: 6. Looked up from germline, CDR1 is SNHLY and CDR2 is FYNNEI. The CDR3 is made up of 15 amino acids. The CDR3 loop is CASSVGLAGVNEQFF. CDR3 nucleotides: TGTGCCAGCAGTGTAGGGCTAGCGGGGGTCAATGAGCAGTTCTTC.

V is TRBV28 and J is TRBJ1-6; 9 bases are a match to TRBD1. CDR3 size: 17 residues. V shed 6 bases, J shed 10 bases, and the junction held 16 bases outside the gene matches. Germline V lookup: CDR1 MDHEN, CDR2 SYDVKM. The CDR3 here is CASSLPMGQGVRSPLHF. The CDR3 DNA reads TGTGCCAGCAGCCTACCGATGGGACAGGGCGTCAGATCACCCCTCCACTTT.

This sequence joins TRBV29-1 and TRBJ2-2, with 9 bases that match TRBD2. CDR3 length: 16 amino acids. J lost 7 bases, V lost 2 bases, and 11 bases had no gene match. Germline V gene data show CDR1 as SQVTM and CDR2 as ANQGSEA. The DNA of the CDR3 is TGCAGCGTTGAACTGGGGCTAGCGGGACCTAGCGGGGAGCTGTTTTTT. Its protein is CSVELGLAGPSGELFF.

The chain uses TRBV2 and TRBJ1-1; 9 nucleotides agree with TRBD1. V gave up 6 bases and J gave up 0 bases; unmatched junction bases: 5. The CDR3 loop spans 15 amino acids. Germline lookup yields CDR1 SNHLY and CDR2 FYNNEI. CDR3 in amino acids: CASSRGQGVNTEAFF. In DNA, the CDR3 is TGTGCCAGCAGCCGGGGACAGGGAGTGAACACTGAAGCTTTCTTT.

This clone showed up just a few times. The chain couples TRBV6-1 to TRBJ1-2; the D gene is possibly TRBD1 (6 bases). With 2 bases removed from V and 4 bases from J, the gap between germline ends came to 8 bases. This CDR3 spans 13 amino acids. CDR1 and CDR2 from the germline V gene are MNHNS and SASEGT. CDR3 bases: TGTGCCAGCAGTGAATCAGGGGCCTATGGCTACACCTTC. It yields the protein CASSESGAYGYTF.

V gene TRBV28 combines with J gene TRBJ2-3; TRBD2 matches 7 bases. The trim removed 5 bases at V and 8 bases at J, leaving 19 bases unmatched. Germline V CDR1 and CDR2: MDHEN, SYDVKM. The CDR3 extends over 17 amino acids. CDR3 sequence: CASSTLGLGGRRGTQYF. The CDR3, as DNA: TGTGCCAGCAGTACCCTGGGGTTGGGAGGGAGGAGGGGTACGCAGTATTTT.

This chain connects TRBV20-1 to TRBJ2-1, with a weak D call TRBD2 (5 bases). This CDR3 has 12 residues. V was trimmed by 3 bases and J by 9 bases, leaving 12 bases between them. CDR1 and CDR2 (germline): DFQATT, SNEGSKA (reference sequence). The CDR3 DNA reads as TGCAGTGCTAGTGGGCTAGCTATTGAGCAGTTCTTC. It codes for CSASGLAIEQFF.